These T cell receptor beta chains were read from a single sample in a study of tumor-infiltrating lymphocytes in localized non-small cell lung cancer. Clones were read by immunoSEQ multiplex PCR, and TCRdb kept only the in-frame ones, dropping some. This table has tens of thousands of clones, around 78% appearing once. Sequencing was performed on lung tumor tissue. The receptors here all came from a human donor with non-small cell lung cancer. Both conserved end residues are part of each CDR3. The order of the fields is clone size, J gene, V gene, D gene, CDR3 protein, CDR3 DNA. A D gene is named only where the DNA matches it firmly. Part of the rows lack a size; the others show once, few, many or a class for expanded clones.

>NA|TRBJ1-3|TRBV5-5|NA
CASRDGVSSGNTIYF
TGTGCCAGCAGGGACGGGGTTAGCTCTGGAAACACCATATATTTT
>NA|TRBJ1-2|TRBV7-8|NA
CASSLGQGGYTF
TGTGCCAGCAGCTTAGGCCAGGGTGGCTACACCTTC
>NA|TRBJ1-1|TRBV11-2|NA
CASSLDQGGGNTEAFF
TGTGCCAGCAGCTTAGATCAGGGAGGGGGGAACACTGAAGCTTTCTTT
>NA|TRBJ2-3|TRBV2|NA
CASSEYLGPKWTDTQYF
TGTGCCAGCAGTGAATATTTAGGCCCAAAGTGGACAGATACGCAGTATTTT
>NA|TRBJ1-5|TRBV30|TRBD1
CAWSSGTASYSNQPQHF
TGTGCCTGGAGTTCGGGGACAGCCTCCTATAGCAATCAGCCCCAGCATTTT
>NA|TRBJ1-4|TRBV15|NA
CATSNSGRGAGEKLFF
TGTGCCACCAGCAACTCCGGAAGGGGGGCTGGTGAAAAACTGTTTTTT
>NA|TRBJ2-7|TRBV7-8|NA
CASSPPMSYEQYF
TGTGCCAGCAGCCCACCCATGTCCTACGAGCAGTACTTC
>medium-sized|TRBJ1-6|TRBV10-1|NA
CASSDPDTPLHF
TGCGCCAGCAGTGATCCGGATACACCCCTCCACTTT
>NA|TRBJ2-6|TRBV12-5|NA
CASGSQDAGQSRANVLTF
TGTGCTAGTGGTTCACAAGATGCAGGACAAAGTCGGGCCAACGTCCTGACTTTC
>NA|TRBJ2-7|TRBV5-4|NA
CASSLAHYEQYF
TGTGCCAGCAGCTTAGCGCACTACGAGCAGTACTTC
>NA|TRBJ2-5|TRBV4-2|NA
CASSQDDAGMKTQYF
TGTGCCAGCAGCCAAGACGACGCGGGGATGAAGACCCAGTACTTC
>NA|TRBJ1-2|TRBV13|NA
CASSPLGASPNYGYTF
TGTGCCAGCAGCCCTCTTGGGGCCTCTCCTAATTATGGCTACACCTTC
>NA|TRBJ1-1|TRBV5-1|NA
CASSSLGRVNTEAFF
TGCGCCAGCAGCAGCCTAGGCCGGGTGAACACTGAAGCTTTCTTT
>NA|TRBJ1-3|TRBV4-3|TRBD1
CASSRDSSGNTIYF
TGCGCCAGCAGTCGGGACAGCTCTGGAAACACCATATATTTT
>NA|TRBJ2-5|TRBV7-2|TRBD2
CASSLVTSGMGETQYF
TGTGCCAGCAGCTTAGTGACCAGCGGGATGGGAGAGACCCAGTACTTC
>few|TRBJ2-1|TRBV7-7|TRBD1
CASSTSPGQGREQFF
TGTGCCAGCAGCACAAGTCCGGGACAGGGGAGGGAGCAGTTCTTC
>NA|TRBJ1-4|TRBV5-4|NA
CASSLEKGLNEKLFF
TGTGCCAGCAGCTTGGAGAAGGGACTTAATGAAAAACTGTTTTTT
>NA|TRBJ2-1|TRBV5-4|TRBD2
CASSKGLAGTSSYNEQFF
TGTGCCAGCAGCAAGGGACTAGCGGGGACGAGCTCCTACAATGAGCAGTTCTTC
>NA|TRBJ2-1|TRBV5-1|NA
CASSLGLALTRDNEQFF
TGCGCCAGCAGCTTGGGTCTAGCGCTAACTCGCGACAATGAGCAGTTCTTC
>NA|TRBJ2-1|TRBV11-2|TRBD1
CASTYGQGTNEQFF
TGTGCCAGCACCTACGGACAGGGTACTAATGAGCAGTTCTTC